The T cell receptor (beta chain) under discussion was sequenced for a study of shared clonotypes between healthy human individuals. Clones were sequenced by immunoSEQ multiplex PCR, and TCRdb holds only the in-frame ones, with some missing. The sample carries about 2.3 million clones, more than 80% recorded once. Source material: naive CD4+ T cells from PBMCs. Subset: CD45RA+ positively selected. The source is a man between 18 and 35 years old in good health. Some clones in this sample may be carry-over from other donors' samples.

The CDR3 coding sequence is TGCAGCGTTGCGACCGCGACTGAAGCTTTCTTT. Translation: CSVATATEAFF. V is TRBV29-1 and J is TRBJ1-1; D call uncertain. V gave up 4 bases and J gave up 5 bases, with 8 bases separating them. The CDR3 loop spans 11 amino acids. Germline V gives CDR1 SQVTM, CDR2 ANQGSEA.